The 32 T cell receptor beta chains listed next were all sequenced from one sample in a study of T cells after yellow fever vaccination. MiXCR was run by TCRdb on the 5' RACE reads, yielding one entry per CDR3 protein. The sample lists about 340,000 distinct CDR3 sequences, 8.5% to 10% occurring once. Sequenced material: PBMCs, taken on the day of the first yellow fever vaccination. These receptors were taken from a man aged 18 to 30 who received the YFV17D yellow fever vaccine.

This clonotype was detected a few times. This rearrangement joins TRBV30 to TRBJ2-7; unclear D gene. The V gene lost 4 bases and the J gene lost 6 bases, with 10 bases spanning the gap. This CDR3 is 11 amino acids long. The germline gives CDR1 GTSNPN, CDR2 SVGIG (reference sequence). The CDR3 reads CAWNIRAEQYF. As DNA, the CDR3 is TGTGCCTGGAATATAAGGGCCGAGCAGTACTTC.

The V call is TRBV13, the J call TRBJ2-7, with 11 bases fitting TRBD2. This CDR3 has 16 amino acids. J gave up 5 bases and V 5 bases, and 11 bases lay outside the gene matches. CDR1 and CDR2 from the germline V gene are PRHDT and FYEKMQ (reference sequence). The DNA of the CDR3 is TGTGCCAGCAGCCCGAACCTAGCGGGGGGAACCGACGAGCAGTACTTC. Its translation is CASSPNLAGGTDEQYF.

In its sample, this clonotype was seen a few times. This rearrangement joins TRBV5-1 to TRBJ2-5; TRBD1 aligns across 8 bases. V lost 6 bases and J lost 1; bases outside the gene matches: 11. Germline-derived CDR1 and CDR2 are SGHRS and YFSETQ. The CDR3 has 16 amino acids. The CDR3 protein is CASISSGTGVQETQYF. CDR3 coding DNA: TGCGCCAGCATCTCTTCCGGGACAGGTGTCCAAGAGACCCAGTACTTC.

Worth noting for this clonotype: This may stem from a read error, because a much larger clone lies one nucleotide away. V and J are TRBV28 and TRBJ2-3; D call uncertain. CDR1 and CDR2 from the germline V gene are MDHEN and SYDVKM. This CDR3 is built from 14 residues. CDR3 residues: CANSLSGPTDTQYF. Written as DNA, the CDR3 is TGTGCCAACAGTTTATCCGGACCAACAGATACGCAGTATTTT. Looking up the rest from reference TRBV28 and TRBJ2-3 gives the full variable domain: DVKVTQSSRYLVKRTGEKVFLECVQDMDHENMFWYRQDPGLGLRLIYFSYDVKMKEKGDIPEGYSVSREKKERFSLILESASTNQTSMYLCANSLSGPTDTQYFGPGTRLTVL.

This clonotype has only a few counts. The chain couples TRBV18 to TRBJ2-5, with 13 bases identical to TRBD2. V lost 3 bases to trimming and J lost 1 base; unmatched junction nucleotides: 8. The CDR3 is made up of 18 amino acids. CDR1 and CDR2 from the germline V gene are KGHSH and LQKENI. CDR3 bases: TGTGCCAGCTCACCCGGACTAGCGGGGGTTGGGATCCAAGAGACCCAGTACTTC. As protein: CASSPGLAGVGIQETQYF.

This clonotype was counted between two and nine times. The rearrangement uses TRBV7-8 and TRBJ1-4; D is unresolved. CDR1 SGHVS and CDR2 FQNEAQ come from the germline V gene. The CDR3 has 16 amino acids. V was clipped by 3 bases and J by 0 bases, with 11 bases between them. This CDR3 reads CASSLRRFATNEKLFF. DNA for the CDR3: TGTGCCAGCAGCTTGCGGCGATTTGCAACTAATGAAAAACTGTTTTTT.

This clonotype was seen many times. This rearrangement joins TRBV10-3 to TRBJ2-7; D is possibly TRBD1 (6 bases). The V and J ends lost 3 bases and 7 bases respectively, with 19 bases between them. Germline assignment: CDR1 ENHRY and CDR2 SYGVKD. This CDR3 contains 15 residues. CDR3 DNA: TGTGCCATCAGTGATCCCAGGGGCCCTATGAGGGAGCAGTACTTC. This gives the protein CAISDPRGPMREQYF.

The chain employs TRBV7-8 and TRBJ2-2, with 10 bases that match TRBD2. Trimming took 2 bases from V and 0 from J; bases not matched to a gene: 3. The CDR3 totals 17 residues. CDR1 and CDR2 (germline): SGHVS, FQNEAQ. CDR3 in DNA: TGTGCCAGCAGCTTACTAGCGGGGGCCACGAACACCGGGGAGCTGTTTTTT. Translation gives CASSLLAGATNTGELFF.

V and J are TRBV4-1 and TRBJ2-1, with D perhaps TRBD1 or TRBD2 (6 bases each). The length of the CDR3 is 15 residues. The germline V gene encodes CDR1 MGHRA and CDR2 YSYEKL. Between the trimmed V and J ends, which lost 5 bases and 0 bases, there was a span of 11 bases. The CDR3 loop reads CASSGGPSSYNEQFF. CDR3 bases: TGCGCCAGCAGCGGGGGGCCTAGCTCCTACAATGAGCAGTTCTTC.

This clonotype showed up just a few times. V usage is TRBV7-9 and J usage is TRBJ2-5; no clear D. The CDR3 is made up of 13 amino acids. Trimming took off 5 bases at V and 5 bases at J, with 12 bases between the two ends. The germline V gene has CDR1 SEHNR and CDR2 FQNEAQ (reference sequence). CDR3 DNA sequence: TGTGCCAGCAGCCGGGCTGTGGGGGAGACCCAGTACTTC. Translated, it gives CASSRAVGETQYF.

This clonotype was seen many times. The J gene is TRBJ2-1, the V gene TRBV10-1, with 11 bases aligning to TRBD2. Per germline, CDR1 WNHNN and CDR2 SYGVQD (reference sequence). The CDR3 is 16 residues long. Trimming removed 4 bases from V and 3 bases from J; junction bases left unmatched: 5. The CDR3 reads CASSGGGTSGYNEQFF. In DNA form, the CDR3 reads TGCGCCAGCAGTGGGGGGGGGACTAGCGGCTACAATGAGCAGTTCTTC.

CDR3 coding DNA: TGTGCCAGCAGTGACAGGGGCTCTGATTATGGCTACACCTTC. Residues: CASSDRGSDYGYTF. The gene calls are TRBV6-1 and TRBJ1-2; possible D gene TRBD1, 6 bases. The CDR3 extends over 14 amino acids. The V end was cut by 3 bases, the J end by 5 bases, with 13 bases between. Per germline, CDR1 MNHNS and CDR2 SASEGT.

The chain links TRBV28 to TRBJ1-1; 7 bases are a match to TRBD1. V lost 5 bases, J lost 6 bases, and 9 bases stayed unmatched. The CDR3 extends over 14 amino acids. Germline lookup yields CDR1 MDHEN and CDR2 SYDVKM. The DNA for the CDR3 is TGTGCCAGCAGTCAACGTACAGGGGTTGCTGAAGCTTTCTTT. Its protein is CASSQRTGVAEAFF. Combining the CDR3 with reference TRBV28 and TRBJ1-1 gives the whole variable domain DVKVTQSSRYLVKRTGEKVFLECVQDMDHENMFWYRQDPGLGLRLIYFSYDVKMKEKGDIPEGYSVSREKKERFSLILESASTNQTSMYLCASSQRTGVAEAFFGQGTRLTVV.

Ten or more counts support this clonotype. The chain employs TRBV7-2 and TRBJ1-6; D ambiguous. CDR3 size: 13 residues. V shed 5 bases and J shed 10 bases, with 12 bases lying between them. Germline V gives CDR1 SGHTA, CDR2 FQGNSA. DNA of the CDR3: TGTGCCAGCAGCGACTGGGTCGGATCACCCCTCCACTTT. Protein sequence: CASSDWVGSPLHF.

This clonotype was found many times. The chain joins TRBV20-1 to TRBJ1-4; 9 positions agree with TRBD1. The CDR3 length is 15 residues. The germline V gene has CDR1 DFQATT and CDR2 SNEGSKA (reference sequence). J gave up 8 bases and V 0 bases, and 7 bases lay outside the gene matches. This CDR3 is CSARDPTGGIEKLFF. Here the CDR3 DNA reads TGCAGTGCTAGAGATCCCACAGGGGGCATCGAAAAACTGTTTTTT.

V is TRBV6-4 and J is TRBJ2-1; 10 nucleotides align to TRBD2. The CDR3 is made up of 15 amino acids. Germline trimming cut 3 bases from V and 8 bases from J; bases unmatched to any gene: 7. Germline V gene data show CDR1 as MRHNA and CDR2 as SNTAGT. The CDR3 loop reads CASSESGGARDEQFF. Written as DNA, the CDR3 is TGTGCCAGCAGTGAGAGCGGGGGGGCCCGCGATGAGCAGTTCTTC.

The chain is built from TRBV7-7 and TRBJ2-1; 8 bases match TRBD2. The CDR3 has 15 residues. V lost 8 bases to trimming and J lost 9 bases; unmatched junction nucleotides: 15. Per the germline V gene, CDR1 is SSHAT and CDR2 is FNYEAQ (reference sequence). The CDR3 protein is CASSTARGLGGEQFF. The DNA for the CDR3 is TGTGCCAGCTCCACGGCAAGGGGACTAGGTGGTGAGCAGTTCTTC.

This clonotype showed up many times. The chain employs TRBV12-3 or TRBV12-4 and TRBJ1-2; D remains ambiguous. CDR3 length equals 13 residues. Trimming cost V 7 bases and J 0 bases, with 9 bases left between them. The CDR3 DNA reads TGTGCCAGCACATTGAGGACTAACTATGGCTACACCTTC. It specifies CASTLRTNYGYTF.

The chain combines TRBV30 with TRBJ2-5, with TRBD1 matching over 8 bases. This CDR3 has 13 residues. The germline CDR1 and CDR2 sequences are GTSNPN and SVGIG (reference sequence). The V gene end was trimmed by 3 bases and the J gene end by 4 bases; junction bases not matched to a gene: 4. The DNA for the CDR3 is TGTGCCTGGAGCCGGGACAGGACAGAGACCCAGTACTTC. Translated: CAWSRDRTETQYF.

At least ten counts were recorded for this clonotype. The chain joins TRBV4-1 to TRBJ2-7; D is tentatively TRBD1 or TRBD2 (5 bases each). The V and J ends lost 4 bases and 5 bases respectively, with 18 bases between them. CDR1 and CDR2 from the germline V gene are MGHRA and YSYEKL. There are 15 residues in the CDR3. The CDR3 is CASSPGPWSDNEQYF. CDR3 sequence (DNA): TGCGCCAGCAGCCCGGGGCCTTGGTCGGATAACGAGCAGTACTTC.

The rearrangement links TRBV29-1 to TRBJ2-1; tentatively, D is TRBD1 (6 bases). Trimming stripped 4 bases from V and 4 bases from J, with 14 bases between. Germline CDR1 SQVTM, CDR2 ANQGSEA. The CDR3 consists of 14 residues. CDR3 coding DNA: TGCAGCGTTGTGGGCCAGGGGAAATACAATGAGCAGTTCTTC. Translating it yields CSVVGQGKYNEQFF.

This clonotype occurred a few times. J is TRBJ1-1 and V is TRBV6-5; D is unclear. Germline CDR1 MNHEY, CDR2 SVGAGI. CDR3 length equals 14 residues. V lost 2 bases and J 0 bases, leaving 7 bases between the germline ends. The CDR3 reads CASSYGQLNTEAFF. The DNA of the CDR3 is TGTGCCAGCAGTTACGGGCAGCTGAACACTGAAGCTTTCTTT.

This clonotype occurred many times. This chain joins TRBV3-1 and TRBJ2-1; 11 bases fit TRBD2. Looked up from germline, CDR1 is LGHDT and CDR2 is YNNKEL (reference sequence). The CDR3 is 15 residues long. The trim removed 4 bases at V and 9 bases at J, leaving 8 bases unmatched. The CDR3 protein is CASSLTSGGRGEQFF. In DNA form, the CDR3 reads TGTGCCAGCAGCCTTACTAGCGGGGGAAGGGGTGAGCAGTTCTTC.

The chain couples TRBV12-3 or TRBV12-4 to TRBJ1-6; tentatively, D is TRBD1 (6 bases). With 6 bases removed from V and 10 bases from J, the gap between germline ends came to 10 bases. CDR3 length: 12 amino acids. CDR3 sequence: CASSRGKSPLHF. The CDR3, as DNA: TGTGCCAGCAGCAGGGGTAAATCACCCCTCCACTTT.

There are a few counts of this clonotype. The J gene is TRBJ2-1, the V gene TRBV6-5; D not resolved. The V and J ends lost 4 bases and 2 bases respectively, with 9 bases between them. The CDR3 covers 14 residues. In germline, CDR1 is MNHEY, CDR2 SVGAGI. Here the CDR3 reads CASSSGATYNEQFF. CDR3 DNA: TGTGCCAGCAGTTCAGGTGCGACCTACAATGAGCAGTTCTTC.

The rearrangement uses TRBV5-4 and TRBJ1-2; D is perhaps TRBD1 (6 bases). This CDR3 spans 15 amino acids. From germline, CDR1 is SGHNT and CDR2 YYREEE (reference sequence). Trimming cost V 6 bases and J 8 bases, with 23 bases left between them. In DNA, the CDR3 is TGTGCCAGCATCTACTTGGGGGCTTTGGTGAGCGGCTACACCTTC. Translating gives CASIYLGALVSGYTF.

This chain links TRBV4-3 with TRBJ2-2, with 9 bases fitting TRBD1. This CDR3 has 18 residues. V lost 4 bases, J lost 0 bases, and 9 bases stayed unmatched. Germline V gene data show CDR1 as LGHNA and CDR2 as YSLEER. CDR3 sequence reads: CASSREGTGRTNTGELFF. CDR3 nucleotides: TGCGCCAGCAGCCGAGAAGGGACAGGGCGAACGAACACCGGGGAGCTGTTTTTT.

There are many counts of this clonotype. The J gene is TRBJ2-2, the V gene TRBV20-1; D is ambiguous. Germline loops: CDR1 DFQATT, CDR2 SNEGSKA (reference sequence). V was cut by 1 base and J by 3 bases, with 6 bases left in between. This CDR3 region has 13 residues. The CDR3 loop reads CSARGGHTGELFF. The CDR3 DNA reads as TGCAGTGCTAGAGGTGGTCACACCGGGGAGCTGTTTTTT.

This clonotype was detected only a few times. This chain connects TRBV5-1 to TRBJ2-7; D might be TRBD1 (6 bases). The V gene's germline CDR1 is SGHRS and CDR2 YFSETQ. V gave up 3 bases and J gave up 4 bases, with 20 bases separating them. This CDR3 contains 16 residues. CDR3 coding DNA: TGCGCCAGCAGCTACAAGACCGGGACACTTATTTACGAGCAGTACTTC. It specifies CASSYKTGTLIYEQYF.

This clonotype was seen only a few times. The chain combines TRBV29-1 with TRBJ2-5; D is possibly TRBD1 (5 bases). In germline, CDR1 is SQVTM, CDR2 ANQGSEA. The CDR3 spans 16 residues. CDR3 region: CRPPDPTGPRQETQYF. CDR3 DNA sequence: TGCAGACCACCAGACCCCACAGGTCCCCGTCAAGAGACCCAGTACTTC.

This clonotype has at least ten counts. V usage is TRBV7-2 and J usage is TRBJ2-2, with 8 nucleotides matching TRBD2. The V segment lost 9 bases and the J segment 5 bases; nucleotides outside the gene matches: 8. The CDR3 runs 14 residues. CDR1 and CDR2 (germline): SGHTA, FQGNSA. The chain's CDR3 is CASTGGGPTGELFF. The CDR3 nucleotides are TGTGCCAGTACCGGGGGGGGGCCAACCGGGGAGCTGTTTTTT.

This chain uses TRBV20-1 with TRBJ2-1; 9 nucleotides line up with TRBD2. The CDR3 is 12 residues long. CDR1 is DFQATT and CDR2 is SNEGSKA in the germline V gene (reference sequence). Here the CDR3 reads CRPAGGSNEQFF. The CDR3 DNA follows: TGCAGACCAGCGGGGGGATCTAATGAGCAGTTCTTC.